Sequencing of this T cell receptor (beta chain) was carried out in a study of human T cells and chemical hapten exposure. This clonotype was seen ten or more times. V lost 2 bases and J lost 3, with 10 bases in between. Germline assignment: CDR1 MNHEY and CDR2 SVGEGT. CDR3 size: 14 residues. TCRdb redid the calling of the RACE reads with MiXCR, one entry per CDR3 protein. This repertoire shows 85,000 to 100,000 distinct CDR3 sequences, approximately 10% found once; its top ten account for 3.1%. Time point of the sample: pre-sensitization, week 0. The treatment was: therapeutic diphenylcyclopropenone sensitization with weekly scalp DPC.

This chain joins TRBV6-2 or TRBV6-3 and TRBJ1-1; D is ambiguous. The sequence came from a woman between 55 and 75 years old with alopecia areata. Some clones in this sample may be carry-over from other donors' samples. The sequencing here drew on whole blood, taken in connection with sensitization to the hapten diphenylcyclopropenone (DPC). The chain's CDR3 is CASSYGVLDTEAFF. The DNA of the CDR3 is TGTGCCAGCAGTTACGGGGTCCTGGACACTGAAGCTTTCTTT.